The source of this TCR beta chain is a study of T cell changes during pregnancy in multiple sclerosis. The germline V and J ends were trimmed by 1 base and 3 bases, with 10 bases remaining between them. The V gene's germline CDR1 is SGHTA and CDR2 FQGNSA. This CDR3 has 14 residues. Produced via immunoSEQ multiplex PCR; TCRdb's table is partial and in-frame only. Of tens of thousands of clones listed, 90% to 95% are singletons. The receptor was derived from a female donor with multiple sclerosis, enrolled in a pregnancy study. The sample was peripheral blood, taken in the second trimester of pregnancy. This chain uses TRBV7-2 with TRBJ2-7, with D unresolved. CDR3 sequence reads: CASSLETPFYEQYF. The CDR3 region has the DNA TGTGCCAGCAGCTTAGAAACTCCATTCTACGAGCAGTACTTC.